The 11 T cell receptor beta chains listed next were all sequenced from one sample in a study of PD-1 blockade in classical Hodgkin lymphoma. Produced via immunoSEQ multiplex PCR; TCRdb's table is partial and in-frame only. The repertoire holds about 33,000 clones, with around 68% as singletons. Described time point: cycle 4 day 1 (C4D1), after about 6 weeks of nivolumab. After autologous stem cell transplantation all patients relapsed, and prior brentuximab vedotin exposure differed between cohorts. Material: peripheral blood mononuclear cells (PBMCs), obtained before the fourth cycle of nivolumab. Receptors were obtained from a human donor with classical Hodgkin lymphoma.

This clone was seen just once. Written as DNA, the CDR3 is TGTGCCATCAGTGAGTCGACTGGCGGCACTTACAACAATGAGCAGTTCTTC. This translates into CAISESTGGTYNNEQFF. The chain combines TRBV10-3 with TRBJ2-1; D remains unclear. The CDR3 spans 17 residues. The germline V gene encodes CDR1 ENHRY and CDR2 SYGVKD. Trimming cost V 0 bases and J 5 bases, with 17 bases left between them.

The V and J genes are TRBV23-1 and TRBJ1-5; TRBD1 matches 7 bases. TRBV23-1 falls under the ORF class, with uncertain function. V trimming: 6 bases; J trimming: 0 bases; junction bases outside the gene matches: 17. The CDR3 totals 19 residues. Written as DNA, the CDR3 is TGCGCCAGCAGAGTCCGGGACAGCTCCCGGTTATATAGCAATCAGCCCCAGCATTTT. Translating gives CASRVRDSSRLYSNQPQHF.

The rearrangement joins TRBV11-2 to TRBJ2-1; D is unresolved. This CDR3 spans 16 amino acids. V was clipped by 5 bases and J by 7 bases, with 21 bases between them. CDR1 is SGHAT and CDR2 is FQNNGV in the germline V gene. In DNA, the CDR3 is TGTGCCAGCAGCCCGGATGCCAAGGGATGGATTAATGAGCAGTTCTTC. This codes for CASSPDAKGWINEQFF.

The chain recombines TRBV10-1 with TRBJ1-5, with D perhaps TRBD1 (5 bases). This CDR3 comprises 14 residues. Germline lookup yields CDR1 WNHNN and CDR2 SYGVQD (reference sequence). Trimming removed 9 bases at V and 0 bases at J, with 12 bases between. The CDR3 coding sequence is TGCGCCAGAAACATACAGGATAGCAATCAGCCCCAGCATTTT. Translating gives CARNIQDSNQPQHF.

The genes are TRBV6-6 and TRBJ2-3; no clear D gene. Germline CDR1 MNHNY, CDR2 SVGAGI (reference sequence). Trimming cost V 2 bases and J 0 bases, with 6 bases left between them. CDR3 length equals 14 residues. The CDR3 region is CASSYRGSTDTQYF. The CDR3 nucleotides read TGTGCCAGCAGTTACCGTGGGAGCACAGATACGCAGTATTTT.

The V and J genes are TRBV30 and TRBJ2-6; D unresolved. V was cut by 5 bases and J by 4 bases, with 6 bases left in between. The CDR3 consists of 12 residues. In germline, CDR1 is GTSNPN, CDR2 SVGIG (reference sequence). CDR3 protein: CAWEAGANVLTF. The CDR3 DNA reads TGTGCCTGGGAAGCCGGGGCCAACGTCCTGACTTTC.

The V and J genes are TRBV7-8 and TRBJ2-7; D possibly corresponds to TRBD2 (6 bases). Germline V gene lookup returns CDR1 SGHVS and CDR2 FQNEAQ. Trimming removed 5 bases at V and 7 bases at J, with 21 bases between. This CDR3 is built from 15 residues. The CDR3 coding sequence is TGTGCCAGCAGCCCAAGGAGGGGCGTCAAGTGGGAGCAGTACTTC. It is translated as CASSPRRGVKWEQYF.

The V call is TRBV30, the J call TRBJ2-7; 7 nucleotides line up with TRBD2. The V and J ends lost 0 bases and 5 bases, in that order; junction bases with no gene match: 4. CDR1 is GTSNPN, CDR2 SVGIG, per germline (reference sequence). The CDR3 length is 13 residues. The DNA for the CDR3 is TGTGCCTGGAGTGTTGGGGGGGTCCACGAGCAGTACTTC. Its translation: CAWSVGGVHEQYF.

The chain links TRBV14 to TRBJ1-5; tentatively, D is TRBD1 (5 bases). Trimming took 3 bases from V and 3 from J, leaving 15 bases between them. Per germline, CDR1 SGHDN and CDR2 FVKESK. This CDR3 is built from 16 residues. The CDR3 bases are TGTGCCAGCAGCCACCCCCGGGACTTTTACAATCAGCCCCAGCATTTT. Translating gives CASSHPRDFYNQPQHF.

The chain has TRBV9 and TRBJ1-1; tentatively, D is TRBD1 (5 bases). Trimming pared 0 bases from V and 3 bases from J, leaving 9 bases between. Germline loops: CDR1 SGDLS, CDR2 YYNGEE. CDR3 length: 14 residues. CDR3 bases: TGTGCCAGCAGCGTAGCCGAGGGGTACACTGAAGCTTTCTTT. It is translated as CASSVAEGYTEAFF.

This chain links TRBV5-4 with TRBJ1-2; TRBD1 is a possible D gene (5 bases). Germline values: CDR1 SGHNT, CDR2 YYREEE (reference sequence). CDR3 length equals 14 residues. Trimming left V 3 bases short and J 3 bases short, with 12 bases between. The CDR3 DNA reads as TGTGCCAGCAGCTGGGGCGACAGCTACTATGGCTACACCTTC. Protein product: CASSWGDSYYGYTF.